One and the same sample provided the 21 T cell receptor beta chains below, sequenced in a study of blood T cell repertoires in COVID-19. Produced via immunoSEQ multiplex PCR; TCRdb's table is partial and in-frame only. The sample has around 100,000 clones, 84% seen once. Sequencing was done on a sample of peripheral blood. The origin of the receptors is a human donor in a cohort sampled during active or convalescent COVID-19.

J is TRBJ1-1 and V is TRBV10-3; D is ambiguous. CDR3 length: 13 amino acids. The V end was cut by 5 bases, the J end by 6 bases, with 13 bases between. Germline lookup yields CDR1 ENHRY and CDR2 SYGVKD. The CDR3 protein is CAISYGGQAEAFF. For the CDR3, the DNA is TGTGCCATCAGTTATGGAGGGCAAGCTGAAGCTTTCTTT.

In its sample, this clone was seen once. This chain connects TRBV11-2 to TRBJ2-2, with D tentatively TRBD2 (5 bases). The ends were cut back, 10 bases at V and 9 bases at J, with 15 bases in the middle. The CDR3 loop spans 12 amino acids. The germline V gene encodes CDR1 SGHAT and CDR2 FQNNGV. The CDR3 DNA is TGTGCCACCCCCGGGGTGGCGAGGGAGCTGTTTTTT. Its protein product is CATPGVARELFF.

CDR3 coding DNA: TGTGCCAGCAGCTACTTTATGTCTGATCAGCCCCAGCATTTT. Residues: CASSYFMSDQPQHF. This chain uses TRBV5-6 with TRBJ1-5; no reliable D call. V lost 3 bases to trimming and J lost 5 bases, with 12 bases between them. The length of the CDR3 is 14 residues. CDR1 and CDR2 from the germline V gene are SGHDT and YYEEEE.

The chain combines TRBV19 with TRBJ2-3; 7 positions match TRBD1. After removal of 5 bases from V and 2 bases from J, the junction contained 7 bases not matched to a gene. This CDR3 has 15 amino acids. Germline V lookup: CDR1 LNHDA, CDR2 SQIVND (reference sequence). The CDR3 DNA is TGTGCCAGTAGTCCCCGGGACAGCCACACAGATACGCAGTATTTT. This codes for CASSPRDSHTDTQYF.

CDR3: CASSPDWTGASYEQYF. The CDR3 bases are TGTGCCAGCTCACCTGACTGGACAGGGGCGTCCTACGAGCAGTACTTC. V gene TRBV18 combines with J gene TRBJ2-7, with TRBD1 matching over 9 bases. This CDR3 contains 16 residues. CDR1 and CDR2 from the germline V gene are KGHSH and LQKENI. With 3 bases clipped from V and 1 base from J, the junction kept 7 bases outside the gene matches.

V is TRBV24-1 and J is TRBJ1-2, with a possible D match to TRBD1 (6 bases). The CDR3 runs 16 residues. Per germline, CDR1 KGHDR and CDR2 SFDVKD. With 7 bases removed from V and 4 bases from J, the gap between germline ends came to 21 bases. The CDR3 DNA reads TGTGCCACCAGCCGGGGGGGCCAGGAGGGGACCTATGGCTACACCTTC. This sequence encodes CATSRGGQEGTYGYTF.

The chain carries TRBV3-1 (or the pseudogene TRBV3-2) and TRBJ2-7, with 7 bases that match TRBD1. Trimming removed 5 bases from V and 6 bases from J; junction bases left unmatched: 10. The CDR3 runs to 14 residues. Germline V lookup: CDR1 LGHDT, CDR2 YNNKEL (reference sequence). The DNA of the CDR3 is TGTGCCAGCAGCACCCGCATGACAGGGCGCGAGCAGTACTTC. It encodes CASSTRMTGREQYF.

The CDR3 DNA reads as TGTGCCAGCAGCGTGGGTCAGGGGGTCAACTATGGCTACACCTTC. Its translation is CASSVGQGVNYGYTF. The chain is built from TRBV7-9 and TRBJ1-2; 7 bases line up with TRBD1. The germline CDR1 and CDR2 sequences are SEHNR and FQNEAQ (reference sequence). The CDR3 spans 15 residues. J gave up 2 bases and V 5 bases, and 8 bases lay outside the gene matches.

V and J are TRBV6-1 and TRBJ2-7; maybe TRBD1 (6 bases). The CDR3 totals 15 residues. The V end lost 3 bases, the J end lost 3 bases, and 15 bases lay between the germline ends. CDR1 is MNHNS, CDR2 SASEGT, per germline. CDR3 nucleotide sequence: TGTGCCAGCAGTGATCGGTGGGGGCACGGCTACGAGCAGTACTTC. Translated, it gives CASSDRWGHGYEQYF.

The chain combines TRBV5-6 with TRBJ2-2, with D perhaps TRBD2 (6 bases). This CDR3 is built from 16 residues. Germline V gene lookup returns CDR1 SGHDT and CDR2 YYEEEE. Trimming cost V 3 bases and J 6 bases, with 18 bases left between them. The CDR3: CASSSGEARWSGELFF. CDR3 bases: TGTGCCAGCAGCTCGGGGGAGGCACGGTGGTCCGGGGAGCTGTTTTTT.

The chain is built from TRBV2 and TRBJ1-3; tentative D call: TRBD1 (6 bases). CDR3 size: 16 residues. Germline V gives CDR1 SNHLY, CDR2 FYNNEI. The V and J ends lost 2 bases and 8 bases respectively, with 19 bases between them. The CDR3 spells CASSEKGVIVRDTIYF. CDR3 DNA sequence: TGTGCCAGCAGTGAAAAGGGGGTTATAGTGAGAGACACCATATATTTT.

The genes are TRBV5-1 and TRBJ2-2; 9 nucleotides line up with TRBD1. This CDR3 contains 16 residues. Germline-derived CDR1 and CDR2 are SGHRS and YFSETQ. Trimming removed 3 bases from V and 5 bases from J; junction bases left unmatched: 8. CDR3 DNA sequence: TGCGCCAGCAGCTGGACAGGGGAAATTAGAACCGGGGAGCTGTTTTTT. It translates to CASSWTGEIRTGELFF.

This clone was seen just once. The chain combines TRBV15 with TRBJ1-4, with D tentatively TRBD1 (6 bases). Germline loops: CDR1 LNHNV, CDR2 YYDKDF (reference sequence). The CDR3 totals 15 residues. The V gene lost 0 bases and the J gene lost 4 bases, with 9 bases spanning the gap. The CDR3 loop reads CATSRDLRGNEKLFF. In nucleotides, the CDR3 is TGTGCCACCAGCAGAGATCTCAGGGGTAATGAAAAACTGTTTTTT.

This clone has just one count. The chain has TRBV11-3 and TRBJ2-4, with 7 positions matching TRBD1. Germline V gene lookup returns CDR1 SGHNT and CDR2 YENEEA. This CDR3 spans 16 amino acids. V lost 1 base, J lost 1 base, and 4 bases stayed unmatched. Here the CDR3 reads CASSLGQGMAKNIQYF. The CDR3 nucleotides read TGTGCCAGCAGCTTAGGACAGGGAATGGCCAAAAACATTCAGTACTTC.

The CDR3 sequence is CASTHRQGLYNEQFF. The CDR3 nucleotides read TGTGCCAGCACCCACCGACAGGGGCTATACAATGAGCAGTTCTTC. The V and J genes are TRBV6-5 and TRBJ2-1; 8 bases are a match to TRBD1. CDR3 length equals 15 residues. V was pared by 7 bases and J by 4 bases, with 9 bases of the junction left unmatched. Germline V lookup: CDR1 MNHEY, CDR2 SVGAGI.

The rearrangement links TRBV5-3 to TRBJ2-7; TRBD2 aligns across 8 bases. TRBV5-3 is an open reading frame, and its role is uncertain. The CDR3 contains 13 residues. The ends lost 10 bases at V and 6 bases at J; junction bases unmatched: 12. CDR3 nucleotides: TGTGCCCCAACGGCGGGAGGCACGGTCGAGCAGTACTTC. Amino acid sequence: CAPTAGGTVEQYF.

The V gene is TRBV14, the J gene TRBJ1-1, with D possibly being TRBD1 (6 bases). The V gene's germline CDR1 is SGHDN and CDR2 FVKESK. The ends were cut back, 3 bases at V and 9 bases at J, with 8 bases in the middle. The CDR3 contains 11 residues. This CDR3 reads CASSQTGKAFF. The CDR3 DNA reads as TGTGCCAGCAGCCAGACAGGAAAAGCTTTCTTT. Full variable domain (outside the CDR3, taken from reference TRBV14 and TRBJ1-1): EAGVTQFPSHSVIEKGQTVTLRCDPISGHDNLYWYRRVMGKEIKFLLHFVKESKQDESGMPNNRFLAERTGGTYSTLKVQPAELEDSGVYFCASSQTGKAFFGQGTRLTVV.

CDR3 sequence: CASSYYPGVVETQYF. In nucleotides, the CDR3 is TGCGCCAGCAGCTACTACCCAGGGGTTGTCGAGACCCAGTACTTC. The V call is TRBV5-1, the J call TRBJ2-5, with D perhaps TRBD1 (6 bases). Trimming took off 3 bases at V and 5 bases at J, with 17 bases between the two ends. The length of the CDR3 is 15 residues. The germline CDR1 and CDR2 sequences are SGHRS and YFSETQ.

The chain carries TRBV29-1 and TRBJ1-2, with 12 bases fitting TRBD1. Germline V CDR1 and CDR2: SQVTM, ANQGSEA. The J segment lost 5 bases and the V segment lost 7 bases, leaving 14 bases of the junction unmatched. CDR3 size: 16 residues. The DNA of the CDR3 is TGCAGCGCCGTAGGGGACAGGGGGCAAGATCGTTATGGCTACACCTTC. Translating gives CSAVGDRGQDRYGYTF.

In regard to this clone: The sample carries other DNA sequences with the same CDR3. The genes are TRBV5-1 and TRBJ1-1, with D possibly matching TRBD1 (5 bases). Trimming took off 0 bases at V and 0 bases at J, with 9 bases between the two ends. Germline loops: CDR1 SGHRS, CDR2 YFSETQ. The CDR3 extends over 15 amino acids. The CDR3 DNA sequence: TGCGCCAGCAGCTTGGATAGGGGCTTGAACACTGAAGCTTTCTTT. Residues: CASSLDRGLNTEAFF.

This chain connects TRBV18 to TRBJ1-2, with D possibly being TRBD1 (5 bases). Germline V lookup: CDR1 KGHSH, CDR2 LQKENI. The V end was cut by 0 bases, the J end by 9 bases, with 17 bases between. CDR3 length: 15 residues. CDR3 region: CASSPPGDSLVSYTF. DNA for the CDR3: TGTGCCAGCTCACCACCGGGCGACAGTCTCGTTAGCTACACCTTC.